Each of the 14 T cell receptor beta chains below was sequenced from the same sample in a study of cytomegalovirus exposure and HLA in healthy donors. In the PCR, 60 Vbeta and 13 Jbeta primers were used. The repertoire was sequenced with immunoSEQ multiplex PCR; TCRdb's copy has only in-frame clones and lacks some. Of more than 100,000 clones in the sample, 80% were seen once. Specimen: PBMCs. These receptors originate from a female donor in good health and CMV-seropositive.

The chain carries TRBV30 and TRBJ1-5, with TRBD1 as a possible D gene (6 bases). The CDR3 runs to 14 residues. Germline V gives CDR1 GTSNPN, CDR2 SVGIG (reference sequence). The V gene lost 4 bases and the J gene lost 5 bases, with 15 bases spanning the gap. CDR3 in DNA: TGTGCCTGGACGGATCAGGGGACACATCAGCCCCAGCATTTT. This encodes CAWTDQGTHQPQHF. The full variable domain, completed using reference TRBV30 and TRBJ1-5, is SQTIHQWPATLVQPVGSPLSLECTVEGTSNPNLYWYRQAAGRGLQLLFYSVGIGQISSEVPQNLSASRPQDRQFILSSKKLLLSDSGFYLCAWTDQGTHQPQHFGDGTRLSIL.

This chain uses TRBV6-5 with TRBJ1-1, with TRBD1 matching 10 bases. The V gene's germline CDR1 is MNHEY and CDR2 SVGAGI. The CDR3 runs to 15 residues. J was trimmed by 5 bases and V by 0 bases; bases with no gene match: 3. The CDR3 spells CASSYSGQGSTEAFF. DNA of the CDR3: TGTGCCAGCAGTTACTCGGGACAGGGGTCAACTGAAGCTTTCTTT.

In this sample, this clone turned up a few times. This chain joins TRBV4-2 and TRBJ2-7, with a possible D match to TRBD1 (6 bases). This CDR3 spans 14 amino acids. Germline loops: CDR1 LGHNA, CDR2 YNFKEQ. V dropped 3 bases and J dropped 3 bases, with 12 bases sitting between them. DNA for the CDR3: TGTGCCAGCAGCCACAGGGGTACAGGCTACGAGCAGTACTTC. Its protein is CASSHRGTGYEQYF.

This chain uses TRBV29-1 with TRBJ2-5; 11 nucleotides match TRBD2. Germline V gene data show CDR1 as SQVTM and CDR2 as ANQGSEA. The CDR3 sequence is 14 residues long. V trimming: 6 bases; J trimming: 5 bases; junction bases outside the gene matches: 8. The CDR3 DNA reads TGCAGCGTCGCTGGACTAGCGGGCGCCGAGACCCAGTACTTC. Its translation: CSVAGLAGAETQYF.

CDR3 amino acids: CASSPTGTGEGLKSPLHF. For the CDR3, the DNA is TGTGCCAGCAGTCCAACCGGGACAGGGGAAGGCCTTAAATCACCCCTCCACTTT. The chain links TRBV28 to TRBJ1-6, with 10 bases matching TRBD1. The CDR3 runs 18 residues. V gave up 5 bases and J gave up 10 bases; unmatched junction bases: 17. Germline V CDR1 and CDR2: MDHEN, SYDVKM.

The rearrangement uses TRBV27 and TRBJ2-7; D not resolved. V was trimmed by 3 bases and J by 2 bases, leaving 11 bases between them. The CDR3 sequence is 14 residues long. Germline lookup yields CDR1 MNHEY and CDR2 SMNVEV (reference sequence). The CDR3 bases are TGTGCCAGCAGTTTGAACACCCGGGCCTACGAGCAGTACTTC. Its protein is CASSLNTRAYEQYF.

The chain uses TRBV5-3 and TRBJ2-2, with 12 bases lining up with TRBD2. TRBV5-3 is known as an ORF, though its function is uncertain. The J segment lost 1 base and the V segment lost 2 bases, leaving 6 bases of the junction unmatched. CDR3 length: 18 amino acids. The CDR3 sequence: CARSFSLAGGRNTGELFF. The CDR3 nucleotides are TGTGCCAGAAGCTTCTCTCTAGCGGGGGGGCGGAACACCGGGGAGCTGTTTTTT.

The chain combines TRBV5-4 with TRBJ1-6, with D unresolved. V gave up 0 bases and J gave up 10 bases, with 14 bases separating them. CDR1 SGHNT and CDR2 YYREEE come from the germline V gene (reference sequence). The CDR3 contains 15 residues. The CDR3 nucleotides are TGTGCCAGCAGCTTGGACCCTATGGTTGCCTCACCCCTCCACTTT. This translates into CASSLDPMVASPLHF.

This clone was counted a single time. The chain recombines TRBV4-3 with TRBJ1-4; unclear D gene. Germline-derived CDR1 and CDR2 are LGHNA and YSLEER. Deletions cut 0 bases from V and 3 bases from J, with 11 bases between. The CDR3 extends over 16 amino acids. The CDR3: CASSQELGVPNEKLFF. In DNA, the CDR3 is TGCGCCAGCAGCCAAGAACTAGGCGTCCCTAATGAAAAACTGTTTTTT.

The rearrangement joins TRBV5-4 to TRBJ2-1; 7 bases align to TRBD1. CDR1 is SGHNT and CDR2 is YYREEE in the germline V gene (reference sequence). V was clipped by 4 bases and J by 1 base; unmatched bases: 11. CDR3 length: 17 amino acids. Here the CDR3 reads CASSPQPDRESYNEQFF. CDR3 in DNA: TGTGCCAGCAGCCCACAACCCGACAGGGAATCCTACAATGAGCAGTTCTTC.

This clone was observed a handful of times. The rearrangement joins TRBV4-1 to TRBJ2-2, with a weak D call TRBD2 (6 bases). Trimming removed 5 bases at V and 7 bases at J, with 17 bases between. This CDR3 comprises 15 residues. Germline assignment: CDR1 MGHRA and CDR2 YSYEKL. The CDR3 nucleotides are TGCGCCAGCAGCGAGGGCGTGGGGGGTTTCGGGGAGCTGTTTTTT. Encoded protein: CASSEGVGGFGELFF.

This clone showed up just a few times. The V and J genes are TRBV30 and TRBJ1-4, with 9 positions matching TRBD1. The CDR3 is 18 amino acids. V trimming: 1 base; J trimming: 8 bases; junction bases outside the gene matches: 17. Germline lookup yields CDR1 GTSNPN and CDR2 SVGIG (reference sequence). CDR3 DNA: TGTGCCTGGAGTGATACCAGACTCCAGGACAGGGGATTCGAAAAACTGTTTTTT. It codes for CAWSDTRLQDRGFEKLFF.

The table lists this clone with a count of one. CDR3 bases: TGTGCCTGGGACAGGGGAATCTACAATGAGCAGTTCTTC. It is translated as CAWDRGIYNEQFF. The chain combines TRBV30 with TRBJ2-1; TRBD1 matches 8 bases. Unmatched junction bases numbered 3, after V lost 5 bases and J lost 3 bases. The germline V gene has CDR1 GTSNPN and CDR2 SVGIG (reference sequence). This CDR3 spans 13 amino acids. The whole variable domain, remainder taken from reference TRBV30 and TRBJ2-1, is SQTIHQWPATLVQPVGSPLSLECTVEGTSNPNLYWYRQAAGRGLQLLFYSVGIGQISSEVPQNLSASRPQDRQFILSSKKLLLSDSGFYLCAWDRGIYNEQFFGPGTRLTVL.

The chain employs TRBV5-1 and TRBJ2-5; no firm D call. V was cut by 5 bases and J by 4 bases, with 12 bases left in between. The CDR3 is 13 residues long. Germline lookup yields CDR1 SGHRS and CDR2 YFSETQ. The CDR3: CASREGALETQYF. DNA of the CDR3: TGCGCCAGCAGGGAAGGAGCGTTAGAGACCCAGTACTTC. Complete variable domain (other parts from reference TRBV5-1 and TRBJ2-5): KAGVTQTPRYLIKTRGQQVTLSCSPISGHRSVSWYQQTPGQGLQFLFEYFSETQRNKGNFPGRFSGRQFSNSRSEMNVSTLELGDSALYLCASREGALETQYFGPGTRLLVL.